This T cell receptor (beta chain) is drawn from a study of shared clonotypes between healthy human individuals. Profiled with immunoSEQ multiplex PCR; TCRdb holds only in-frame clones, not every one. The table lists more than 1,200,000 clones, just under 99% of them singletons, with about 0.35% in the top ten. This CDR3 is 14 amino acids long. Trimming removed 5 bases from V and 5 bases from J; junction bases left unmatched: 6. Germline V lookup: CDR1 MNHEY, CDR2 SVGAGI. The sequence came from a man aged 30 to 45 in good health. This sequence joins TRBV6-5 and TRBJ2-7; 10 bases match TRBD1. The sample comprised naive CD4+ T cells sorted from blood. Described subset: CD45RA+ positively selected. The CDR3 DNA reads as TGTGCCAGCAGTCGACAGGGGGCGATGAACGAGCAGTACTTC. Translating gives CASSRQGAMNEQYF.